Each of the 12 T cell receptor beta chains below was sequenced from the same sample in a study of post-analysis software for immune sequencing data. Points from the study as a whole: Compared with controls, patients had more of roughly five TRBV segments, including TRBV5-6, TRBV5-1 and TRBV20-1.

TCR beta libraries were prepared from cDNA with unique molecular identifiers. Via MiXCR, TCRdb re-called the PCR reads, giving one row per CDR3 protein. The data contain approximately 730,000 distinct CDR3 sequences, around 42% of them singletons. These receptors lack a known antigen. Sequenced material: blood. Receptors were obtained from a girl aged 5-17 years with multiple sclerosis.

In its sample, this clonotype was seen a few times. This chain joins TRBV7-9 and TRBJ1-1, with D perhaps TRBD1 (5 bases). The germline CDR1 and CDR2 sequences are SEHNR and FQNEAQ (reference sequence). Trimming took 7 bases from V and 1 from J, leaving 10 bases between them. The CDR3 is 13 amino acids. The CDR3, as DNA: TGTGCCAGCACCGGGACGGGGAACACTGAAGCTTTCTTT. Translated: CASTGTGNTEAFF.

The rearrangement uses TRBV27 and TRBJ2-1, with a possible D match to TRBD2 (5 bases). V shed 3 bases and J shed 0 bases, with 21 bases lying between them. This CDR3 has 19 residues. Per germline, CDR1 MNHEY and CDR2 SMNVEV (reference sequence). The CDR3 nucleotides are TGTGCCAGCAGTTTCCGCCCCCGCTTGAGTGGGAGCTCCTACAATGAGCAGTTCTTC. Amino acids: CASSFRPRLSGSSYNEQFF.

J is TRBJ1-2 and V is TRBV7-2; D gene unclear. The CDR3 loop spans 14 amino acids. CDR1 SGHTA and CDR2 FQGNSA come from the germline V gene. V was clipped by 5 bases and J by 0 bases, with 10 bases between them. The CDR3 DNA reads as TGTGCCAGCAGCCCGATGCCAGCTAACTATGGCTACACCTTC. It yields the protein CASSPMPANYGYTF.

This clonotype has a single count. The rearrangement links TRBV19 to TRBJ2-7; possibly TRBD1 for D (6 bases). The germline gives CDR1 LNHDA, CDR2 SQIVND (reference sequence). V was clipped by 3 bases and J by 0 bases, with 12 bases between them. The CDR3 spans 15 residues. CDR3 residues: CASSIAQGSSYEQYF. DNA for the CDR3: TGTGCCAGTAGTATCGCCCAGGGGAGCTCCTACGAGCAGTACTTC.

This clonotype showed up just a few times. The chain recombines TRBV5-1 with TRBJ2-3; 7 bases are shared with TRBD2. Germline-derived CDR1 and CDR2 are SGHRS and YFSETQ. The CDR3 consists of 16 residues. The V and J ends lost 1 base and 5 bases, in that order; junction bases with no gene match: 10. This CDR3 reads CASSLRGSPLGDTQYF. The CDR3 bases are TGCGCCAGCAGCTTGCGCGGGAGCCCGTTGGGAGATACGCAGTATTTT. The full variable domain, rest sourced from reference TRBV5-1 and TRBJ2-3, is KAGVTQTPRYLIKTRGQQVTLSCSPISGHRSVSWYQQTPGQGLQFLFEYFSETQRNKGNFPGRFSGRQFSNSRSEMNVSTLELGDSALYLCASSLRGSPLGDTQYFGPGTRLTVL.

The count of this clonotype is one. The chain uses TRBV6-2 or TRBV6-3 and TRBJ2-5; D gene unclear. CDR3 length equals 14 residues. Germline V CDR1 and CDR2: MNHEY, SVGEGT. V gave up 7 bases and J gave up 8 bases, with 20 bases separating them. As DNA, the CDR3 is TGTGCCAGCACCTCTGGAAGAGTTGGTGGAACCCAGTACTTC. Translating it yields CASTSGRVGGTQYF.

This chain connects TRBV20-1 to TRBJ2-1, with 10 bases aligning to TRBD2. V shed 5 bases and J 6 bases; nucleotides not matched to a gene: 4. CDR1 DFQATT and CDR2 SNEGSKA come from the germline V gene (reference sequence). This CDR3 comprises 13 residues. The CDR3 DNA is TGCAGTGCTCCCAGCGGGAGGGCCAATGAGCAGTTCTTC. Translating it yields CSAPSGRANEQFF.

V and J are TRBV20-1 and TRBJ2-3, with a tentative D call TRBD2 (5 bases). Germline CDR1 is DFQATT and CDR2 is SNEGSKA (reference sequence). CDR3 length: 15 amino acids. V lost 0 bases, J lost 2 bases, and 12 bases lay in between. CDR3 coding DNA: TGCAGTGCTAGAGATAGGACGGGATACACAGATACGCAGTATTTT. It encodes CSARDRTGYTDTQYF.

This rearrangement joins TRBV12-3 or TRBV12-4 to TRBJ2-1; the match to TRBD2 covers 8 bases. Trimming removed 1 base from V and 8 bases from J; junction bases left unmatched: 13. The CDR3 totals 17 residues. This chain's CDR3 is CASSLEAGGPGGYEQFF. As DNA, the CDR3 is TGTGCCAGCAGTTTAGAGGCGGGAGGCCCCGGAGGGTATGAGCAGTTCTTC.

The chain recombines TRBV20-1 with TRBJ1-1; D ambiguous. The germline V and J ends were trimmed by 6 bases and 6 bases, with 14 bases remaining between them. The CDR3 is 12 residues long. Germline CDR1 DFQATT, CDR2 SNEGSKA (reference sequence). This chain's CDR3 is CSARPPGPEAFF. The CDR3 region has the DNA TGCAGTGCAAGACCCCCGGGTCCTGAAGCTTTCTTT.

The chain joins TRBV29-1 to TRBJ2-1; possibly TRBD1 or TRBD2 for D (6 bases each). Trimming left V 7 bases short and J 12 bases short, with 19 bases between. Germline loops: CDR1 SQVTM, CDR2 ANQGSEA. The CDR3 has 12 residues. CDR3 coding DNA: TGCAGCGGGGACACCGGGAGAGGAGGGCAGTTCTTC. Translated: CSGDTGRGGQFF.

The sample holds a few counts of this clonotype. The genes are TRBV11-1 and TRBJ2-1; D perhaps matches TRBD2 (6 bases). Germline CDR1 reads SGHAT; CDR2 reads FQDESV (reference sequence). The CDR3 is 14 residues long. Trimming cost V 5 bases and J 5 bases, with 13 bases left between them. The CDR3 DNA reads as TGTGCCAGCAGCCCCGGGACTGTAAACAATGAGCAGTTCTTC. This codes for CASSPGTVNNEQFF.